This T cell receptor beta chain was identified during a study of T cell repertoires in cytomegalovirus infection. Trimming pared 3 bases from V and 2 bases from J, leaving 14 bases between. CDR1 and CDR2 from the germline V gene are SGHKS and YYEKEE (reference sequence). The CDR3 covers 15 residues. This clonotype has ten or more counts. Antigen: not known. Study results and caveats: Ex vivo, HLA-C-restricted CMV-specific TCR beta clonotypes prevailed over the rest of the response.

TCRdb recomputed calls from the reads with MiXCR, one row per CDR3 protein. The table shows roughly 990,000 distinct CDR3 sequences, with 30% to 40% occurring only once. This receptor was taken from a human donor in good health (CMV status not recorded). Some clones in this sample may be carry-over from other donors' samples. V is TRBV5-5 and J is TRBJ2-5; no definite D call. Sequencing used cultured CD8+ T cells from PBMCs, obtained from culture after CMV antigen stimulation. CDR3 nucleotide sequence: TGTGCCAGCAGCTACACGATGACATTACAAGAGACCCAGTACTTC. Amino acids: CASSYTMTLQETQYF.